The clone carrying this T cell receptor (beta chain) has ten or more counts. The antigen remains undetermined. This sample is drawn from a study of CD8+CD57+ T cells in acquired aplastic anemia. General study results and limits: Researchers report that twenty-nine CD8+ CDR3 sequences appeared in both patients and controls. Patients and healthy controls showed no significant CD8+ Simpson's diversity difference.

The patients chosen for sequencing had shown expansion of CD8+CD57+ cells (detected by flow cytometry). Acquired aplastic anemia of severe grade affected all patients. No therapy had been given to the patients at the time of blood sampling. TCR beta VDJ and CDR3 profiles were obtained from a genomic DNA template. TCRdb reanalysed the reads using MiXCR and keeps one entry per CDR3 protein. The data hold approximately 220,000 distinct CDR3 sequences, with approximately 51% observed a single time. This clonotype originated in a human donor with aplastic anemia. Material for sequencing was sorted CD4+, CD8+, or CD8+CD57+ T cells (not recorded which) from PBMCs.

DNA of the CDR3: TGCGCCAGCAGCCCGACGGATGCTCGGGGCCATGGCTACACCTTC. Translating gives CASSPTDARGHGYTF. The J gene is TRBJ1-2, the V gene TRBV5-1; possible D gene TRBD1, 5 bases. Germline V gene data show CDR1 as SGHRS and CDR2 as YFSETQ. V was shortened by 4 bases and J by 6 bases, with 19 bases between the two germline ends. The CDR3 covers 15 residues.